The clone carrying this TCR beta chain came up a few times. Its antigen is undetermined. The data originate from a study of cytotoxic CD8 clonotypes in ibrutinib-treated CLL. Study background: Enrolment comprised roughly 11 relapsed/refractory and more than 14 treatment-naive patients; fewer than 18 were IGHV unmutated. Study-wide points: Treatment left the uncommon public clonotypes either contracted or stable in frequency. Exceeding age-matched healthy donors, baseline clonality also tracked the counts of circulating CD8+ T cells.

Sequencing used immunoSEQ multiplex PCR; TCRdb keeps in-frame clones, though not all of them. Altogether 65,000 to 85,000 clones are present, 75% to 90% being singletons, with the ten largest covering about two fifths. The sample was PBMCs, taken after 24 months of ibrutinib treatment. The source of this sequence is a human donor with chronic lymphocytic leukemia.

This CDR3 reads CASRNRGSSNQPQHF. DNA for the CDR3: TGTGCCAGCAGAAACCGGGGGAGCAGCAATCAGCCCCAGCATTTT. The chain has TRBV27 and TRBJ1-5, with D possibly matching TRBD1 (5 bases). Germline-derived CDR1 and CDR2 are MNHEY and SMNVEV (reference sequence). V lost 6 bases, J lost 1 base, and 13 bases lay in between. This CDR3 has 15 residues.